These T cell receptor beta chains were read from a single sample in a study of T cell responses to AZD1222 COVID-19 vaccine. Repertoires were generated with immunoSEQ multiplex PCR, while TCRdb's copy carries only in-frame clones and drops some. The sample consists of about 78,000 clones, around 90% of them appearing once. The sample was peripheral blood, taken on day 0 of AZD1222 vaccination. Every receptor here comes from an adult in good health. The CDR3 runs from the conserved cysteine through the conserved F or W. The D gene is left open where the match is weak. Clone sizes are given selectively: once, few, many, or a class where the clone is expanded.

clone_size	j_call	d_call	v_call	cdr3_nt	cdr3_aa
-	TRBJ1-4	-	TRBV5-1	TGCGCCAGCAGCTTGGCGGTGGGGCGAAATGAAAAACTGTTTTTT	CASSLAVGRNEKLFF
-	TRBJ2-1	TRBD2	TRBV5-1	TGCGCCAGCAGCCCAGAGGGACTAGCCTACAATGAGCAGTTCTTC	CASSPEGLAYNEQFF
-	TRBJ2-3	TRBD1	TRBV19	TGTGCCAGTAGTACTCCGGGACAGATCACAGATACGCAGTATTTT	CASSTPGQITDTQYF
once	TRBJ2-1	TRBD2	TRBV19	TGTGCCAGTACTCTAGCGGGAACCTACAATGAGCAGTTCTTC	CASTLAGTYNEQFF
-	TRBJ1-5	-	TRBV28	TGTGCCAGCAGCCTCCATCCCCTACAGGGCAATCAGCCCCAGCATTTT	CASSLHPLQGNQPQHF
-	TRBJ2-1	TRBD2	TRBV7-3	TGTGCCAGCAGCTTAACTAGCGGGGCTTACAATGAGCAGTTCTTC	CASSLTSGAYNEQFF
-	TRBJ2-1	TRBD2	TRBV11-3	TGTGCCAGCAGCTTCTCCGGGACTAGCGGCTACAATGAGCAGTTCTTC	CASSFSGTSGYNEQFF
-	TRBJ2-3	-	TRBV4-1	TGCGCCAGCAGCCATGGGCCGGTAGATACGCAGTATTTT	CASSHGPVDTQYF
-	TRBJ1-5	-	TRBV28	TGTGCCAGCAGTTTAATCGGGCCAGGTCAGCCCCAGCATTTT	CASSLIGPGQPQHF
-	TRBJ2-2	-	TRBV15	TGTGCCACCAGCAGAGACGGATTCACCGGGGAGCTGTTTTTT	CATSRDGFTGELFF
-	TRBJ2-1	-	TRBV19	TGTGCCAGTAGTATAGAAACCCTCTCCTACAATGAGCAGTTCTTC	CASSIETLSYNEQFF
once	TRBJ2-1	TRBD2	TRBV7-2	TGTGCCAGCACCCTAGCGGGAGCGGGTGAGCAGTTCTTC	CASTLAGAGEQFF
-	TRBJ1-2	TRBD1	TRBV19	TGTGCCAGTAGTACGGGCAGGGGGGTAGACTATGGCTACACCTTC	CASSTGRGVDYGYTF
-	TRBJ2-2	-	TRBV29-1	TGCAGCGCCCAGACAGCGGGACAGGTCGGGGAGCTGTTTTTT	CSAQTAGQVGELFF
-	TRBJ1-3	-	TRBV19	TGTGCCAGTAGTTTTGGTCCCTCTGGAAACACCATATATTTT	CASSFGPSGNTIYF
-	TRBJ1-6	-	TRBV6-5	TGTGCCAGTATCCCGAATAGGGGTCATAATTCACCCCTCCACTTT	CASIPNRGHNSPLHF
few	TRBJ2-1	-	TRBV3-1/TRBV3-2	TGTGCCAGCAGCCTGACCCGCGTGGCCGGCTACAATGAGCAGTTCTTC	CASSLTRVAGYNEQFF
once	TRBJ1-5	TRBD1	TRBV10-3	TGTGCCATCAGTGACGGACAGGGCTCGGGGCCCCAGCATTTT	CAISDGQGSGPQHF
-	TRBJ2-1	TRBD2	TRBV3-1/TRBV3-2	TGTGCCAGCAGCCCCTCTAGCGGGCGAGACAATGAGCAGTTCTTC	CASSPSSGRDNEQFF
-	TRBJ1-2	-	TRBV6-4	TGTGCCAGCAGAATCGGTTGGGTAGTGGAAGGCTACACCTTC	CASRIGWVVEGYTF
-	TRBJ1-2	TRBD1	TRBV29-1	TGCAGCGTTGCCCAGACAGGGGGCGGTGGCTACACCTTC	CSVAQTGGGGYTF
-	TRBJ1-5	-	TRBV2	TGTGCCAGCAGTGCGGCCCTCAATCAGCCCCAGCATTTT	CASSAALNQPQHF
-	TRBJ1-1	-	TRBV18	TGTGCCAGCTCACAATCCGATGGCACTGAAGCTTTCTTT	CASSQSDGTEAFF
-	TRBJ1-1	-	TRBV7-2	TGTGCCAGCAGCCAAGCCTGGGGCACTGAAGCTTTCTTT	CASSQAWGTEAFF
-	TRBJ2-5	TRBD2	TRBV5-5	TGTGCCAGCAGCTTGGCCAGACTAGCGGGAGTGGAGACCCAGTACTTC	CASSLARLAGVETQYF
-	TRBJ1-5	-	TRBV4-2	TGTGCCAGCGCGGGGAGCAATCAGCCCCAGCATTTT	CASAGSNQPQHF
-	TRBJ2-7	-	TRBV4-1	TGCGCCAGCAGCCAAGTATCCGTCTACGAGCAGTACTTC	CASSQVSVYEQYF
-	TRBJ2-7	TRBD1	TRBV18	TGTGCCAGCTCACCAGGGACAGGAGTTTCCTACGAGCAGTACTTC	CASSPGTGVSYEQYF
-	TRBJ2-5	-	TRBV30	TGTGCCTGGAGTGTATCCAGGGAGACCCAGTACTTC	CAWSVSRETQYF
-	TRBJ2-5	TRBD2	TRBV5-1	TGCGCCAGCAGCTGGGGGACTAGCGGGAGTGAGGAGACCCAGTACTTC	CASSWGTSGSEETQYF
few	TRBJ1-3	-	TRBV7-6	TGTGCCAGCAGCTTACGTGGGGGCGCTGGAAACACCATATATTTT	CASSLRGGAGNTIYF
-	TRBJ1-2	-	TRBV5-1	TGCGCCAGCAGCCGGGGTGGGGACTATGGCTACACCTTC	CASSRGGDYGYTF
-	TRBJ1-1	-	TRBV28	TGTGCCAGCAGTTTACCAGGGATGAACACTGAAGCTTTCTTT	CASSLPGMNTEAFF
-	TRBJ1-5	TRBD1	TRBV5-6	TGTGCCAGACCCGTGGGACAGGAAACTACCAATCAGCCCCAGCATTTT	CARPVGQETTNQPQHF
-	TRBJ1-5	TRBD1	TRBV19	TGTGCCAGTAGTCCTCCTCAGGGGGCATTGAGCAATCAGCCCCAGCATTTT	CASSPPQGALSNQPQHF
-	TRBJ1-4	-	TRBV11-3	TGTGCCAGCACGCGAGGGTGGCCCGCTGAAAAACTGTTTTTT	CASTRGWPAEKLFF
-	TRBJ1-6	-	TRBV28	TGTGCCAGCAGTTTACCCCTCCAGGGTAGCTCACCCCTCCACTTT	CASSLPLQGSSPLHF
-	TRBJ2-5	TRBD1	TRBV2	TGTGCCAGCAGTCGCGACAGGGGAGAGACCCAGTACTTC	CASSRDRGETQYF
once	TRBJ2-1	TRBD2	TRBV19	TGTGCCAGTAGTACGCTAGAAGCGGGGTTCTCCCACAATGAGCAGTTCTTC	CASSTLEAGFSHNEQFF
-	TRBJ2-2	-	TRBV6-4	TGTGCCAGCAGTGACCAACCAGGTGTTTCCGGGGAGCTGTTTTTT	CASSDQPGVSGELFF
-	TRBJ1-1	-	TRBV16	TGTGCCAGCAGCCCCCTGGACCTAGGTACAAACACTGAAGCTTTCTTT	CASSPLDLGTNTEAFF
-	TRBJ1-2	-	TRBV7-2	TGTGCCAGCAGCTTAGGAACAGGGATGAGCTATGGCTACACCTTC	CASSLGTGMSYGYTF
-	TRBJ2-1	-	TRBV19	TGTGCCAGTAGTATATCAGGACAGGAGGGCGGGAAGATATACAATGAGCAGTTCTTC	CASSISGQEGGKIYNEQFF
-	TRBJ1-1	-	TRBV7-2	TGTGCCAGCAGCCCAAGGACGGAGCACACTGAAGCTTTCTTT	CASSPRTEHTEAFF
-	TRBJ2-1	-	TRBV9	TGTGCCAGCAGCGTAGCTGGTGGTCTCAATGAGCAGTTCTTC	CASSVAGGLNEQFF
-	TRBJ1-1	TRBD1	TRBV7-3	TGTGCCAGCAGCTCCCACAGGGGGGAAAAGAACACTGAAGCTTTCTTT	CASSSHRGEKNTEAFF
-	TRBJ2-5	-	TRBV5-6	TGTGCCAGCAGCTTGGTTACGGGAGAGGGAAGTGAGACCCAGTACTTC	CASSLVTGEGSETQYF
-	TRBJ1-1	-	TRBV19	TGTGCCAGTTCGAACACTGAAGCTTTCTTT	CASSNTEAFF
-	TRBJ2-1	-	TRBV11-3	TGTGCCAGCAGCTTCCTCCCAGGGGAACCGCAGTTCTTC	CASSFLPGEPQFF
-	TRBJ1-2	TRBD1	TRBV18	TGTGCCAGCTCACCAACAGGGGGCGGTGGCTACACCTTC	CASSPTGGGGYTF
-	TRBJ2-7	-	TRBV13	TGTGCCAGCACCAAGTCAGGCACCTCCTACGAGCAGTACTTC	CASTKSGTSYEQYF
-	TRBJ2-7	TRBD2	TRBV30	TGTGCCTGGAGTCATTTAGCGGGGGTGTACGAGCAGTACTTC	CAWSHLAGVYEQYF
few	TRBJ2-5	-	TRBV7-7	TGTGCCAGCAGCTCTTCAGAAGAGACCCAGTACTTC	CASSSSEETQYF
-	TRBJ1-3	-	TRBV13	TGTGCCAGCAGCTTACAGGTTTCTGGAAACACCATATATTTT	CASSLQVSGNTIYF
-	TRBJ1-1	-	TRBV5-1	TGCGCCAGCAGCTTGGCCTCGTCTGGCGGGTTGAACACTGAAGCTTTCTTT	CASSLASSGGLNTEAFF
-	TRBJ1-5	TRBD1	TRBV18	TGTGCCAGCTCTCCCGGACAGGGAAATCAGCCCCAGCATTTT	CASSPGQGNQPQHF
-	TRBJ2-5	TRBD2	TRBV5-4	TGTGCCAGCACCTCGCGGGACCGGGACTACGACCAAGAGACCCAGTACTTC	CASTSRDRDYDQETQYF
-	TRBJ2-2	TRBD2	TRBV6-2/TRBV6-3	TGTGCCAGCAGTTACTCCGCTCTTGGGGGACTAGGTGCTTTGTTGATGTTTTTT	CASSYSALGGLGALLMFF
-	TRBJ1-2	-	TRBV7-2	TGTGCCAGCAGCCCCCAGGGCTATGGCTACACCTTC	CASSPQGYGYTF